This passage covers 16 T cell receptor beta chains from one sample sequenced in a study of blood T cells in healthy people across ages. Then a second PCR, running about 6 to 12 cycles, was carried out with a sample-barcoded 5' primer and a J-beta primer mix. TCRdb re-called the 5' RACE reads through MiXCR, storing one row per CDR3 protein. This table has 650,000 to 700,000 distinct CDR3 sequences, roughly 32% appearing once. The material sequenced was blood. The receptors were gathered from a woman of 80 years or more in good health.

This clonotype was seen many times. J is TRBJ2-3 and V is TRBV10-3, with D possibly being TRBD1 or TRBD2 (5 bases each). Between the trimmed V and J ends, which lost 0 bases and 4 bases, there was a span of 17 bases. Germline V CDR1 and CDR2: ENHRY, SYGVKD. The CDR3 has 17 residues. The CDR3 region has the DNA TGTGCCATCAGTGAGTCGAGGGGAACCTCCACGGCAGATACGCAGTATTTT. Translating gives CAISESRGTSTADTQYF.

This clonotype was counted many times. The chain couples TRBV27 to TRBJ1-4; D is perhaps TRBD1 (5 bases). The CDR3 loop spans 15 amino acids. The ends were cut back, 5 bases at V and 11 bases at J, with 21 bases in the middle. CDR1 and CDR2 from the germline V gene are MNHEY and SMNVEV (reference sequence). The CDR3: CASSASTGGISKLFF. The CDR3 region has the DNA TGTGCCAGCAGTGCCTCGACTGGGGGTATTTCCAAACTGTTTTTT.

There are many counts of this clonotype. CDR3 region: CASSPLPFGETQYF. The DNA of the CDR3 is TGTGCCAGCAGCCCCCTTCCCTTCGGGGAGACCCAGTACTTC. The gene calls are TRBV7-9 and TRBJ2-5; D gene uncertain. Deletions cut 5 bases from V and 5 bases from J, with 15 bases between. There are 14 residues in the CDR3. Germline CDR1 SEHNR, CDR2 FQNEAQ (reference sequence).

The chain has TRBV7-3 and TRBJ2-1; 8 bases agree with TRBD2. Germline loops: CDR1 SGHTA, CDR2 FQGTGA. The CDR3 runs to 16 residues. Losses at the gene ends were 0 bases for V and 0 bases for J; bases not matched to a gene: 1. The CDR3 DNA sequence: TGTGCCAGCAGCTTAACCGCGGGGGGCTCCTACAATGAGCAGTTCTTC. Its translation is CASSLTAGGSYNEQFF.

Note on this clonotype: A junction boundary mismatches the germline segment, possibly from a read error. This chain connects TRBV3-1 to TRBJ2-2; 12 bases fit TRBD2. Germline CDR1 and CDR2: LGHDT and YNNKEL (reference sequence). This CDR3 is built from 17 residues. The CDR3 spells CASSHRLAGVNTGERFF. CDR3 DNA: TGTGCCAGCAGCCACCGACTAGCGGGGGTGAACACCGGGGAGCGGTTTTTT.

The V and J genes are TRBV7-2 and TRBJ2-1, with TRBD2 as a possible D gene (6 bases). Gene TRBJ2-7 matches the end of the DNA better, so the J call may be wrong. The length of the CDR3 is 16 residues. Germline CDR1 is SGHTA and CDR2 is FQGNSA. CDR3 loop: CASSSESGRSYNEQYF. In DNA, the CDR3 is TGTGCCAGCAGCTCGGAGTCAGGGAGGTCCTACAATGAGCAGTACTTC.

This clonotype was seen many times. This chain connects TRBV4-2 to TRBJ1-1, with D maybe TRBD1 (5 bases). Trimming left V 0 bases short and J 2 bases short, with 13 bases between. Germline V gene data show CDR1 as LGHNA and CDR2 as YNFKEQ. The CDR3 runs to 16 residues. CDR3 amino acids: CASSQEVGVLNTEAFF. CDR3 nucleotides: TGTGCCAGCAGCCAAGAGGTAGGGGTCCTAAACACTGAAGCTTTCTTT.

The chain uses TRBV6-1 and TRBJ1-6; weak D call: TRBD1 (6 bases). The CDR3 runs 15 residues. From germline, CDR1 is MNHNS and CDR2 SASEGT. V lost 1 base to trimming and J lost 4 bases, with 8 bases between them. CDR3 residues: CASSEGGQYNSPLHF. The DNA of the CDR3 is TGTGCCAGCAGTGAAGGAGGACAGTATAATTCACCCCTCCACTTT.

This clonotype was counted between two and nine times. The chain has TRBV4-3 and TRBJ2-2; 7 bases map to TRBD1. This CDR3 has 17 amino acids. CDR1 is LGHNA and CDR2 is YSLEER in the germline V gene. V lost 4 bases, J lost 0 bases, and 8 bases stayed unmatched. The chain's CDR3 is CASSLSTGLANTGELFF. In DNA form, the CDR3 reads TGCGCCAGCAGCCTGTCGACAGGGCTAGCGAACACCGGGGAGCTGTTTTTT.

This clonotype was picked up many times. Written as DNA, the CDR3 is TGCGCCAGCAGCTTGGCCGGGGGGGTCGGCGAGCAGTACTTC. It specifies CASSLAGGVGEQYF. The rearrangement uses TRBV5-1 and TRBJ2-7, with TRBD2 matching 8 bases. The CDR3 contains 14 residues. After removal of 0 bases from V and 6 bases from J, the junction contained 5 bases not matched to a gene. Germline CDR1 reads SGHRS; CDR2 reads YFSETQ.

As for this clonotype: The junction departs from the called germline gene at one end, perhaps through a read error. The DNA of the CDR3 is TGTGCCAGCAGCTTGACTAGGGGTCAGCCCCGGCATTTT. This encodes CASSLTRGQPRHF. The genes are TRBV11-1 and TRBJ1-5; possibly TRBD1 for D (5 bases). The CDR3 contains 13 residues. Germline CDR1 reads SGHAT; CDR2 reads FQDESV (reference sequence). Looking up the rest from reference TRBV11-1 and TRBJ1-5 gives the full variable domain: EAEVAQSPRYKITEKSQAVAFWCDPISGHATLYWYRQILGQGPELLVQFQDESVVDDSQLPKDRFSAERLKGVDSTLKIQPAELGDSAMYLCASSLTRGQPRHFGDGTRLSIL.

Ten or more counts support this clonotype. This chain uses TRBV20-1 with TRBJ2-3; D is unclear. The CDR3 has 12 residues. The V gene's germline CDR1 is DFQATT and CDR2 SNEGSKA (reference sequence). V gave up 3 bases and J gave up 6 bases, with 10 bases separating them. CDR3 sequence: CSARDGPDTQYF. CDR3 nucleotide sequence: TGCAGTGCTAGGGACGGTCCTGATACGCAGTATTTT.

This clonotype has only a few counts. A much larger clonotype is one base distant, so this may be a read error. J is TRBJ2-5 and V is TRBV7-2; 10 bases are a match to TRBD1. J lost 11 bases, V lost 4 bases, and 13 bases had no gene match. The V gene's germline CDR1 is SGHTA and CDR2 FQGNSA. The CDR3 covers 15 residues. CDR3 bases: TGTGCCAGCAGCTCCCAGGGACAGGGGATCAATGAGCAGTACTTC. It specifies CASSSQGQGINEQYF.

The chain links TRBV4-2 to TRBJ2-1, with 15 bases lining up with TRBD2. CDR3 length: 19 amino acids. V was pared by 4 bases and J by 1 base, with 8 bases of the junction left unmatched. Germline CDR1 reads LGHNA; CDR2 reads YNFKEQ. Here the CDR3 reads CASSPGLAGGYGSYNEQFF. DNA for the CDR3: TGTGCCAGCAGCCCCGGACTAGCGGGGGGGTACGGGTCCTACAATGAGCAGTTCTTC.

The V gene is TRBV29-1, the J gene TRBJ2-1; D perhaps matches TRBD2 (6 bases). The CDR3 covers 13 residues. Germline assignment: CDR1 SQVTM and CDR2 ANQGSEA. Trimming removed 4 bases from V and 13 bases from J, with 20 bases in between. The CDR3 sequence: CSVVEGWGETQFF. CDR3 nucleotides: TGCAGCGTTGTAGAAGGGTGGGGGGAGACCCAGTTCTTC.

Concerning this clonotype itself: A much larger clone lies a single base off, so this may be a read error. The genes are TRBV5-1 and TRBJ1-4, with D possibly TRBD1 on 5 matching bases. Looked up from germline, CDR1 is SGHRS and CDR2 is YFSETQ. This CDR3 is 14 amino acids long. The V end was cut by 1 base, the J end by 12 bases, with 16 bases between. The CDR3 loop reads CASSLTAEGEELFF. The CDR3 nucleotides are TGCGCCAGCAGCTTGACGGCGGAAGGGGAAGAACTGTTTTTT.